These 15 T cell receptor beta chains share one sample of origin, sequenced in a study of beta chain features in type 1 diabetes (dated by TCRdb to the late 2010s). Broader findings and caveats from the paper: A moderate but significant shortening of TCRB CDR3 length was observed in type 1 diabetes patients in all four CD4+ subsets.

No antigen has been identified for these receptors. The method behind the library was the immunoSEQ multiplex PCR assay. The High Capacity cDNA Reverse Transcription Kit was used to reverse transcribe all of the isolated RNA, meaning that expressed TCRB transcripts were what got sequenced. TCRdb mirrors the immuneACCESS table, restricted to in-frame sequences. Some clones are absent from its copies; in checked studies, under half trace to an unresolved V gene, and the reason for the others is unknown. The sample contains a few hundred thousand clones, around 10% of them found a single time. Together, the top ten hold about 0.64% of the sample. The source material was central memory CD4+ T cells from blood. The receptor set was obtained from a man aged 25-45 years with type 1 diabetes.

The CDR3 region has the DNA TGTGCCAGCAGCGTAGGGACAGGGGGCCGAGGAACTGAAGCTTTCTTT. Translated: CASSVGTGGRGTEAFF. J is TRBJ1-1 and V is TRBV9, with 11 bases lining up with TRBD1. Germline loops: CDR1 SGDLS, CDR2 YYNGEE. The ends lost 0 bases at V and 5 bases at J; junction bases unmatched: 6. The CDR3 length is 16 residues.

The chain uses TRBV5-6 and TRBJ1-2; TRBD1 might be the D (5 bases). There are 14 residues in the CDR3. The germline V and J ends were trimmed by 2 bases and 0 bases, with 8 bases remaining between them. In germline, CDR1 is SGHDT, CDR2 YYEEEE. The CDR3 DNA reads as TGTGCCAGCAGCTTCGACAGCACTAACTATGGCTACACCTTC. It yields the protein CASSFDSTNYGYTF.

Only a few counts were recorded for this clone. V is TRBV2 and J is TRBJ2-2; maybe TRBD1 (5 bases). This CDR3 contains 14 residues. Trimming removed 2 bases at V and 5 bases at J, with 9 bases between. Germline V gives CDR1 SNHLY, CDR2 FYNNEI. Here the CDR3 DNA reads TGTGCCAGCAGTGAAAGGGGCAGAACCGGGGAGCTGTTTTTT. Its translation is CASSERGRTGELFF.

This chain joins TRBV11-2 and TRBJ2-1; TRBD2 matches 12 bases. Germline V lookup: CDR1 SGHAT, CDR2 FQNNGV. V lost 6 bases to trimming and J lost 6 bases; unmatched junction nucleotides: 9. The CDR3 contains 16 residues. The CDR3 sequence: CASSSTLAGGANEQFF. The CDR3 coding sequence is TGTGCCAGCAGTTCGACACTAGCGGGAGGTGCCAATGAGCAGTTCTTC.

The rearrangement links TRBV6-6 to TRBJ1-1; maybe TRBD1 (5 bases). Trimming shortened V by 2 bases and J by 2 bases, and 9 bases separated the two germline ends. Germline V gene sequence: CDR1 MNHNY, CDR2 SVGAGI (reference sequence). The CDR3 totals 14 residues. CDR3 residues: CASSYQGVNTEAFF. Here the CDR3 DNA reads TGTGCCAGCAGTTACCAGGGAGTCAACACTGAAGCTTTCTTT.

The chain uses TRBV20-1 and TRBJ2-5; the D is unclear. This CDR3 has 10 residues. The V and J ends lost 4 bases and 2 bases respectively, with 2 bases between them. Germline V gene lookup returns CDR1 DFQATT and CDR2 SNEGSKA (reference sequence). The CDR3 DNA is TGCAGTGCTACTCAAGAGACCCAGTACTTC. Encoded protein: CSATQETQYF.

This clone turned up a few times. The sample has other DNA sequences that encode this CDR3 too. The V call is TRBV7-2, the J call TRBJ1-1; TRBD1 might be the D (5 bases). The CDR3 has 13 amino acids. V was clipped by 5 bases and J by 1 base, with 8 bases between them. Germline loops: CDR1 SGHTA, CDR2 FQGNSA. The CDR3 protein is CASSRDRNTEAFF. The CDR3 nucleotides read TGTGCCAGCAGCCGAGACAGGAACACTGAAGCTTTCTTT.

The table lists this clone with many counts. The gene calls are TRBV2 and TRBJ2-3; TRBD2 matches 8 bases. The CDR3 covers 15 residues. Germline V gene sequence: CDR1 SNHLY, CDR2 FYNNEI. V lost 6 bases, J lost 5 bases, and 10 bases stayed unmatched. CDR3 bases: TGTGCCAGCAGCCGGACTAGCCGGAGTGTAGATACGCAGTATTTT. This translates into CASSRTSRSVDTQYF.

This clone came up many times. Mismatch with germline at one junction end may stem from a read error. J is TRBJ1-2 and V is TRBV28, with TRBD1 matching 8 bases. Germline lookup yields CDR1 MDHEN and CDR2 SYDVKM. This CDR3 spans 12 amino acids. The CDR3 region has the DNA TGTGCCAGCAGTACACCGGGACAGGCCGCCAACTTC. Amino acid sequence: CASSTPGQAANF.

The chain is built from TRBV5-4 and TRBJ2-7; 11 bases agree with TRBD2. CDR1 SGHNT and CDR2 YYREEE come from the germline V gene (reference sequence). With 2 bases clipped from V and 4 bases from J, the junction kept 8 bases outside the gene matches. The CDR3 totals 16 residues. The CDR3 coding sequence is TGTGCCAGCAGCTTACTCCAACTAGCGGGAGTATACGAGCAGTACTTC. Its protein product is CASSLLQLAGVYEQYF.

This clone came up a few times. The chain carries TRBV6-6 and TRBJ2-7; tentative D call: TRBD2 (6 bases). Per the germline V gene, CDR1 is MNHNY and CDR2 is SVGAGI (reference sequence). Trimming removed 4 bases from V and 9 bases from J, with 13 bases in between. This CDR3 region has 12 residues. CDR3 nucleotides: TGTGCCAGCAGTTTGGGGGGACCGCGGCAGTACTTC. It is translated as CASSLGGPRQYF.

This clone was seen more than once but under ten times. The chain carries TRBV28 and TRBJ1-1; no firm D call. The CDR3 is 14 amino acids. Trimming removed 5 bases from V and 4 bases from J, with 14 bases in between. Per the germline V gene, CDR1 is MDHEN and CDR2 is SYDVKM. The CDR3 here is CASSPPSLGTEAFF. In DNA form, the CDR3 reads TGTGCCAGCAGTCCGCCCTCCCTGGGCACTGAAGCTTTCTTT.

This clone is labeled medium-sized. Other DNA sequences in this sample translate to the same CDR3. The chain recombines TRBV5-4 with TRBJ1-4; D is undetermined. Germline CDR1 and CDR2: SGHNT and YYREEE (reference sequence). V lost 0 bases, J lost 8 bases, and 14 bases lay in between. The CDR3 has 15 residues. CDR3 protein: CASSLAGTAKEKLFF. CDR3 DNA: TGTGCCAGCAGCTTGGCCGGTACAGCCAAGGAAAAACTGTTTTTT.

The chain employs TRBV14 and TRBJ2-5; no clear D gene. The last part of the DNA fits TRBJ2-7 better; the J call may be wrong. This CDR3 has 12 residues. Germline CDR1 reads SGHDN; CDR2 reads FVKESK. CDR3 sequence (DNA): TGTGCCAGCAGCCACCCCTTCTACGAGCAGTACTTC. It encodes CASSHPFYEQYF.

In its sample, this clone was seen a few times. The V and J genes are TRBV9 and TRBJ1-3; D remains unclear. V lost 4 bases and J 4 bases, leaving 12 bases between the germline ends. CDR1 SGDLS and CDR2 YYNGEE come from the germline V gene. The CDR3 has 14 amino acids. In DNA form, the CDR3 reads TGTGCCAGCAGCCCTCGCCAGTCAGGAAACACCATATATTTT. Amino acids: CASSPRQSGNTIYF.